This TCR beta chain was retrieved from a study of T cells in localized non-small cell lung cancer. Regarding the study as a whole: Appearances in adjacent lung were noted for a median 57 of the top 100 tumor clones. Clonality of T cells reached its maximum in uninvolved adjacent lung, surpassing tumor. Heterogeneity within the tumor remains possible, as just one region underwent sequencing.

Trimming shortened V by 8 bases and J by 4 bases, and 9 bases separated the two germline ends. The CDR3 loop spans 12 amino acids. Germline values: CDR1 LNHDA, CDR2 SQIVND (reference sequence). Remarks on this clone: Its target is unknown.

The protocol was immunoSEQ multiplex PCR, while the TCRdb copy is restricted to in-frame clones and leaves out a portion. This table has 75,000 to 95,000 clones, around three quarters appearing once. Sequenced here: PBMCs, sampled before any cancer treatment. This chain joins TRBV19 and TRBJ1-3; D not certain. This receptor was obtained from a man aged 35-69 years with stage II squamous cell lung carcinoma. The CDR3 loop is CASLGTGNTIYF. The DNA of the CDR3 is TGTGCCAGTTTAGGTACCGGAAACACCATATATTTT. Filled out from reference TRBV19 and TRBJ1-3, the complete variable domain reads DGGITQSPKYLFRKEGQNVTLSCEQNLNHDAMYWYRQDPGQGLRLIYYSQIVNDFQKGDIAEGYSVSREKKESFPLTVTSAQKNPTAFYLCASLGTGNTIYFGEGSWLTVV.